Below, one TCR beta chain is given with its context. Its antigen is not identified. This sample is drawn from a study of cytomegalovirus exposure and HLA in healthy donors. Study-level information: Out of about 190 million T cells, an earlier analysis found over 90 million unique TCR beta sequences in total. Overall study results and limits: Reports described diagnosis of cytomegalovirus status by the classifier as highly specific and sensitive. Roughly uniform depth of sequencing across donors was assumed in presence/absence analyses.

The CDR3 extends over 12 amino acids. V was pared by 2 bases and J by 8 bases, with 9 bases between. Germline V gene lookup returns CDR1 SGHVS and CDR2 FNYEAQ. PCR employed 60 Vbeta and 13 Jbeta primers. Only in-frame clones appear in the TCRdb table, and some are missing; sequencing was by immunoSEQ multiplex PCR. The sample has about 88,000 clones. The V and J genes are TRBV7-6 and TRBJ1-1; D is uncertain. The sample taken for sequencing was PBMCs. This receptor was identified in a girl aged 5-17 years in good health and CMV-seropositive. The CDR3 sequence is CASSLSGYEAFF. In DNA form, the CDR3 reads TGTGCCAGCAGCTTATCCGGGTACGAAGCTTTCTTT.